Listed below are T cell receptor beta chains from one sample, sequenced in a study of cytomegalovirus exposure and HLA in healthy donors. Generated by immunoSEQ multiplex PCR, the TCRdb table keeps only in-frame clones and is missing some. The sample holds approximately 150,000 clones, 65% to 85% seen once. The sample was PBMCs. These receptors were taken from a male donor in good health and CMV-seronegative. The conserved cysteine and the conserved F or W are not part of the CDR3 here.

j_call: TRBJ1-1
v_call: TRBV27
cdr3_aa: ASSPPGLVTEAF

j_call: TRBJ1-5
v_call: TRBV19
cdr3_aa: ASSSTGFTGQPQH

j_call: TRBJ2-1
v_call: TRBV4-1
cdr3_aa: ASSQEGGNEQF

j_call: TRBJ2-3
v_call: TRBV9
cdr3_aa: ASSATSGYADTQY

j_call: TRBJ2-4
v_call: TRBV19
cdr3_aa: ASSIQGSSQY

j_call: TRBJ2-3
v_call: TRBV30
cdr3_aa: AWRPRDGGADTQY

j_call: TRBJ1-5
v_call: TRBV10-2
cdr3_aa: ASIPGGRSNQPQH

j_call: TRBJ1-1
v_call: TRBV28
cdr3_aa: ASRTTGTGKGSEAF

j_call: TRBJ2-7
v_call: TRBV9
cdr3_aa: ASSGGVTGHYEQY

j_call: TRBJ2-5
v_call: TRBV7-7
cdr3_aa: ASSLGLAGKETQY

j_call: TRBJ2-2
v_call: TRBV5-1
cdr3_aa: ASSYGTGGSGELF

j_call: TRBJ1-4
v_call: TRBV5-5
cdr3_aa: ASSLGTTNEKLF

j_call: TRBJ2-3
v_call: TRBV7-3
cdr3_aa: ASSTTTSAQY

j_call: TRBJ2-1
v_call: TRBV7-9
cdr3_aa: ASSLVGDEQF

j_call: NA
v_call: TRBV5-6
cdr3_aa: ASSLFPGSYEQY

j_call: TRBJ2-1
v_call: TRBV2
cdr3_aa: ASSSSRESGEQF

j_call: TRBJ2-7
v_call: TRBV30
cdr3_aa: AWSSGDRGYEQY

j_call: TRBJ2-3
v_call: TRBV6-1
cdr3_aa: ASSPGAGHTDTQY

j_call: TRBJ2-1
v_call: TRBV6-5
cdr3_aa: ASSYYSGRSNEQF

j_call: TRBJ2-7
v_call: TRBV5-6
cdr3_aa: ASSLARSSNEQY

j_call: TRBJ2-1
v_call: TRBV20-1
cdr3_aa: SVDSYNEQF

j_call: TRBJ1-5
v_call: TRBV7-3
cdr3_aa: ASSLIRGTGSPNQPQH

j_call: TRBJ2-7
v_call: TRBV5-1
cdr3_aa: ASRPHPGTYEQY

j_call: TRBJ2-7
v_call: TRBV19
cdr3_aa: ASSSGGLYSYEQY

j_call: TRBJ2-7
v_call: TRBV25-1
cdr3_aa: ASRRPTGEEY

j_call: TRBJ1-2
v_call: TRBV6-4
cdr3_aa: ASRPASGQGRGYT

j_call: TRBJ1-6
v_call: TRBV30
cdr3_aa: AWNGGAYNSPLH

j_call: TRBJ2-1
v_call: TRBV14
cdr3_aa: ASSYPTGSYNEQF

j_call: TRBJ2-2
v_call: TRBV9
cdr3_aa: ASSVFTGELF

j_call: TRBJ1-4
v_call: TRBV27
cdr3_aa: ASSSAPGTGGEKLF

j_call: TRBJ2-3
v_call: TRBV9
cdr3_aa: ASSLAGVTDTQY

j_call: TRBJ2-3
v_call: TRBV27
cdr3_aa: ASSLSVDLGEDTQY

j_call: TRBJ2-3
v_call: TRBV6-6
cdr3_aa: AGSVAGVTDTQY

j_call: TRBJ1-1
v_call: TRBV12-2
cdr3_aa: ASRFLWTGDTEAF

j_call: TRBJ2-2
v_call: TRBV29-1
cdr3_aa: SVEDPAPSTGELF

j_call: TRBJ2-1
v_call: TRBV7-2
cdr3_aa: ASSFPTSGNSNEQF

j_call: TRBJ2-7
v_call: TRBV9
cdr3_aa: ASSEGQNLYEQY

j_call: TRBJ2-7
v_call: TRBV14
cdr3_aa: ASSRRTDLGY

j_call: TRBJ2-3
v_call: TRBV4-1
cdr3_aa: ASRHRQGASTDTQY

j_call: TRBJ2-7
v_call: TRBV19
cdr3_aa: ASSDFYEQY

j_call: TRBJ2-5
v_call: TRBV18
cdr3_aa: ASSPPGLQETQY

j_call: TRBJ1-5
v_call: TRBV7-9
cdr3_aa: ASSLGAYNQPQH

j_call: TRBJ1-2
v_call: TRBV6-6
cdr3_aa: ASSPVTEGLKGYT

j_call: TRBJ2-7
v_call: TRBV7-9
cdr3_aa: ASRPGLAGAFSYEQY

j_call: TRBJ2-5
v_call: TRBV5-1
cdr3_aa: ASSPGLAGGQETQY

j_call: TRBJ2-1
v_call: TRBV5-4
cdr3_aa: ASSFLTYNEQF

j_call: TRBJ2-3
v_call: TRBV28
cdr3_aa: AALRVDTDTQY

j_call: TRBJ2-1
v_call: TRBV7-9
cdr3_aa: ASSGSQRTEGYNEQF

j_call: TRBJ2-1
v_call: TRBV7-3
cdr3_aa: ASSLDSSSYNEQF

j_call: TRBJ2-1
v_call: TRBV7-3
cdr3_aa: ASSQQAGVTNEQF

j_call: TRBJ2-1
v_call: TRBV15
cdr3_aa: ATSITGLNEQF

j_call: TRBJ2-1
v_call: TRBV7-9
cdr3_aa: ASSPLGGASGFYNEQF

j_call: TRBJ2-6
v_call: TRBV6-5
cdr3_aa: ASSPRNSGANVLT

j_call: TRBJ2-1
v_call: TRBV9
cdr3_aa: ASSLARPANEQF